This is a list of T cell receptor beta chains from one sample in a study of T cells in tumors after PD-1 blockade. Clones were sequenced by immunoSEQ multiplex PCR, and TCRdb holds only the in-frame ones, with some missing. In the table there are nearly 25,000 clones, over 80% of which are singletons. The specimen comprised PBMCs, sampled after anti-PD-1 treatment. These receptor sequences come from a human donor with basal cell carcinoma. Each CDR3 is given with its conserved first and last residue. Each record gives: CDR3 length, J gene, V gene, D gene, clone size, CDR3 DNA, CDR3 protein. The D gene is left open where the match is weak. Clone size is given for some rows only: seen once, a few or many times, or a class if the clone is expanded.

len: 14; j_gene: TRBJ1-1; v_gene: TRBV5-1; d_gene: .; abundance: .; CDR3nt: TGCGCCAGCAGTCGACAGAGTCCTGAGGGTGAAGCTTTCTTT; CDR3aa: CASSRQSPEGEAFF
len: 14; j_gene: TRBJ1-1; v_gene: TRBV5-1; d_gene: .; abundance: .; CDR3nt: TGCGCCAGCAGCGAGGACAGCTTGAACACTGAAGCTTTCTTT; CDR3aa: CASSEDSLNTEAFF
len: 13; j_gene: TRBJ2-7; v_gene: TRBV2; d_gene: .; abundance: once; CDR3nt: TGTGCCAGCAGTGAAGGGCAGGGAAGCGAGCAGTACTTC; CDR3aa: CASSEGQGSEQYF
len: 15; j_gene: TRBJ2-2; v_gene: TRBV10-3; d_gene: TRBD1; abundance: .; CDR3nt: TGTGCCATCAGGGGACAGGACTCGAACACCGGGGAGCTGTTTTTT; CDR3aa: CAIRGQDSNTGELFF
len: 14; j_gene: TRBJ2-5; v_gene: TRBV20-1; d_gene: .; abundance: .; CDR3nt: TGCAGTGCTAGTCGTAAGGGACACCAAGAGACCCAGTACTTC; CDR3aa: CSASRKGHQETQYF
len: 14; j_gene: TRBJ2-7; v_gene: TRBV4-1; d_gene: .; abundance: .; CDR3nt: TGCGCCAGCAGCCAAGCCCCAGGACGGGGGGAGCAGTACTTC; CDR3aa: CASSQAPGRGEQYF
len: 12; j_gene: TRBJ1-2; v_gene: TRBV2; d_gene: .; abundance: .; CDR3nt: TGTGCCAGCAGCCTAAAACCAACGGGCTACACCTTC; CDR3aa: CASSLKPTGYTF
len: 16; j_gene: TRBJ2-1; v_gene: TRBV5-1; d_gene: .; abundance: .; CDR3nt: TGCGCCAGCAGCTCCCAGGTAGGGCGAGGCTACAATGAGCAGTTCTTC; CDR3aa: CASSSQVGRGYNEQFF
len: 14; j_gene: TRBJ1-2; v_gene: TRBV29-1; d_gene: TRBD1; abundance: .; CDR3nt: TGCAGCGTTGAAGCGTTCGGACAGGGAGGCGGCTACACCTTC; CDR3aa: CSVEAFGQGGGYTF
len: 13; j_gene: TRBJ1-1; v_gene: TRBV19; d_gene: .; abundance: .; CDR3nt: TGTGCCAGTAGTATGACAAGGAACACTGAAGCTTTCTTT; CDR3aa: CASSMTRNTEAFF
len: 19; j_gene: TRBJ1-5; v_gene: TRBV10-3; d_gene: .; abundance: .; CDR3nt: TGTGCCATCAGTGAGCCGGACAACGCGGGTTCGTCGAGCAATCAGCCCCAGCATTTT; CDR3aa: CAISEPDNAGSSSNQPQHF
len: 16; j_gene: TRBJ2-3; v_gene: TRBV5-4; d_gene: TRBD2; abundance: .; CDR3nt: TGTGCCAGCAGCCGACTAGCGGGGGAGACCACAGATACGCAGTATTTT; CDR3aa: CASSRLAGETTDTQYF
len: 14; j_gene: TRBJ2-3; v_gene: TRBV5-1; d_gene: .; abundance: .; CDR3nt: TGCGCCAGCAGCTTTGGAGGGTCCGGGGATACGCAGTATTTT; CDR3aa: CASSFGGSGDTQYF
len: 16; j_gene: TRBJ2-5; v_gene: TRBV15; d_gene: TRBD2; abundance: .; CDR3nt: TGTGCCACCAGCAGAGAGACTAGCGGTTACCAAGAGACCCAGTACTTC; CDR3aa: CATSRETSGYQETQYF
len: 15; j_gene: TRBJ1-3; v_gene: TRBV4-1; d_gene: .; abundance: few; CDR3nt: TGCGCCAGCAGCCAAGTTGAGGGATCAGGAAACACCATATATTTT; CDR3aa: CASSQVEGSGNTIYF
len: 13; j_gene: TRBJ1-1; v_gene: TRBV30; d_gene: .; abundance: .; CDR3nt: TGTGCCTGGACAGAAATCATGAACACTGAAGCTTTCTTT; CDR3aa: CAWTEIMNTEAFF
len: 18; j_gene: TRBJ1-6; v_gene: TRBV19; d_gene: TRBD1; abundance: few; CDR3nt: TGTGCCAGCAAACCGGGACAGGGGGCGAGCTCCTATAATTCACCCCTCCACTTT; CDR3aa: CASKPGQGASSYNSPLHF
len: 18; j_gene: TRBJ2-7; v_gene: TRBV6-1; d_gene: TRBD2; abundance: .; CDR3nt: TGTGCCAGCAGTGAAGCGCCTCTAGGACTAGCGGGATCCTACGAGCAGTACTTC; CDR3aa: CASSEAPLGLAGSYEQYF
len: 22; j_gene: TRBJ1-2; v_gene: TRBV5-3; d_gene: TRBD1; abundance: .; CDR3nt: TGTGCCAGAAGCTTGGGACCTAGACAGGGGGCGTCCTCTTCCTTATTTAACTATGGCTACACCTTC; CDR3aa: CARSLGPRQGASSSLFNYGYTF
len: 15; j_gene: TRBJ2-3; v_gene: TRBV9; d_gene: .; abundance: .; CDR3nt: TGTGCCAGCAGCGTCAGGACGGAGAGCACAGATACGCAGTATTTT; CDR3aa: CASSVRTESTDTQYF
len: 14; j_gene: TRBJ1-2; v_gene: TRBV11-1; d_gene: .; abundance: .; CDR3nt: TGTGCCAGCAGCTTACGTTCAGGCCGAGGTGGCTACACCTTC; CDR3aa: CASSLRSGRGGYTF
len: 19; j_gene: TRBJ2-4; v_gene: TRBV19; d_gene: .; abundance: .; CDR3nt: TGTGCCAGTAGTATAGATCCAGGAAAATCACAGACAGCCAAAAACATTCAGTACTTC; CDR3aa: CASSIDPGKSQTAKNIQYF
len: 16; j_gene: TRBJ2-1; v_gene: TRBV14; d_gene: TRBD2; abundance: .; CDR3nt: TGTGCCAGCAGCCAAGGTCTAGCGGGGGATAACAATGAGCAGTTCTTC; CDR3aa: CASSQGLAGDNNEQFF
len: 15; j_gene: TRBJ1-3; v_gene: TRBV20-1; d_gene: TRBD1; abundance: .; CDR3nt: TGCAGTGCTAGTCCAGACAGGGGAGCAGGAAACACCATATATTTT; CDR3aa: CSASPDRGAGNTIYF
len: 14; j_gene: TRBJ1-4; v_gene: TRBV5-1; d_gene: TRBD1; abundance: .; CDR3nt: TGCGCCAGCTCAGGGGGCCCAACTAATGAAAAACTGTTTTTT; CDR3aa: CASSGGPTNEKLFF
len: 13; j_gene: TRBJ1-1; v_gene: TRBV2; d_gene: .; abundance: .; CDR3nt: TGTGCCAGCAGTGCAACAGGGAACACTGAAGCTTTCTTT; CDR3aa: CASSATGNTEAFF
len: 15; j_gene: TRBJ2-7; v_gene: TRBV5-1; d_gene: TRBD1; abundance: few; CDR3nt: TGCGCCAGCAGCGGGGGACAGGGGGTGTCCTACGAGCAGTACTTC; CDR3aa: CASSGGQGVSYEQYF